Detailed here is one T cell receptor (beta chain). As yet, its antigen is unknown. The entry originates in a study of regulatory T cells in long-lasting Graves disease. This CDR3 is built from 15 residues. Germline V CDR1 and CDR2: MDHEN, SYDVKM. V shed 2 bases, J shed 7 bases, and the junction held 5 bases outside the gene matches. With iRepertoire HTBI primers and Arm-PCR of CDR3 regions, TCR beta libraries were built. TCRdb ran MiXCR on the multiplex PCR reads and lists one entry per CDR3 protein. The sample gives 400,000 to 500,000 distinct CDR3 sequences, 20% to 25% of which show up once; more than 13% is in the top ten. Regarding the study as a whole: Tissue studied was limited to peripheral blood, excluding thyroid tissue. Persistent disease preferred TRBV28, TRBJ1-2 and TRBJ2-5; new disease, TRBV20-1 and TRBJ2-1. Persistent Graves' cases showed lower TCR diversity than newly diagnosed cases.

Specified time point: persistent/refractory GD, antithyroid drugs over 5 years with positive TRAb. PBMC-derived RNA was used for the TCR library. EDTA tubes were used for drawing approximately 8.4 milliliters of peripheral blood. The source material was peripheral blood mononuclear cells (PBMCs), sampled when the disease was refractory, from a patient treated with antithyroid drugs. The TCR sequence derives from a female donor with Graves disease. This sequence joins TRBV28 and TRBJ2-1, with TRBD2 matching over 10 bases. CDR3 amino acids: CASSLIQREGNEQFF. As DNA, the CDR3 is TGTGCCAGCAGTTTAATCCAGCGGGAGGGGAATGAGCAGTTCTTC.